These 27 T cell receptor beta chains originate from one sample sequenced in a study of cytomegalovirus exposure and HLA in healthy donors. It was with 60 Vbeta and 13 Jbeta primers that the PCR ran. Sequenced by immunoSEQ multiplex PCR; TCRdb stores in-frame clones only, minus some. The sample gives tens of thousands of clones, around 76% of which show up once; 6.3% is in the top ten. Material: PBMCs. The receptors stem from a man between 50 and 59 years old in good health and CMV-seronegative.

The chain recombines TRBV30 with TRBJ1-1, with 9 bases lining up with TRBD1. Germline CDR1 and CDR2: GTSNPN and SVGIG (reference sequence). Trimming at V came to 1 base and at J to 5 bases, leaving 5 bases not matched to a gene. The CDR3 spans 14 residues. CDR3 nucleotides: TGTGCCTGGAGTGCGGGACAGGGACTAACTGAAGCTTTCTTT. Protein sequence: CAWSAGQGLTEAFF.

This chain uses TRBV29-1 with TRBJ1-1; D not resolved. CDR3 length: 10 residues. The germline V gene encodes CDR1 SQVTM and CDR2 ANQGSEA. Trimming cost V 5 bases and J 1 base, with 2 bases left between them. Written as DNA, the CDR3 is TGCAGCGTTCGGAACACTGAAGCTTTCTTT. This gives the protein CSVRNTEAFF.

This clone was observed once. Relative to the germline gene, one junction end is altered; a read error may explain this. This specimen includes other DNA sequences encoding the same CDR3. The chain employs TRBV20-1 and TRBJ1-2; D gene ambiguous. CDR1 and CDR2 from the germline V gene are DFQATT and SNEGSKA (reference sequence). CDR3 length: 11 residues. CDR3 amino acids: CSSKFSYGYTF. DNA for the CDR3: TGCAGTTCCAAGTTTAGCTATGGCTACACCTTT.

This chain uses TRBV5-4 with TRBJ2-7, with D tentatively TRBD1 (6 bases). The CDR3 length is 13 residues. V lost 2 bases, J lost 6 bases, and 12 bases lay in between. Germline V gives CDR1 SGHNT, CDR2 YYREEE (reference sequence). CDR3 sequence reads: CASSFTGPSEQYF. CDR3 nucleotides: TGTGCCAGCAGCTTCACAGGGCCTAGCGAGCAGTACTTC.

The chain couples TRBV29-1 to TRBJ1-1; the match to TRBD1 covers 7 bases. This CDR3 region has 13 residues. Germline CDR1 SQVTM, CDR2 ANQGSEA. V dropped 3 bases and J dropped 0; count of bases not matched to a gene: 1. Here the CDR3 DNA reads TGCAGCGTTGACCAGGGGGTGAACACTGAAGCTTTCTTT. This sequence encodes CSVDQGVNTEAFF.

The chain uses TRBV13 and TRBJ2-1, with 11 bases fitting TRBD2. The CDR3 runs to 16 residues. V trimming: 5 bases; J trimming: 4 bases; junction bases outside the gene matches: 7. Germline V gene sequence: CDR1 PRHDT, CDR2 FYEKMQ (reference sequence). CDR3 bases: TGTGCCAGCAGCCAGGGTGCTAGCGGGGGGTACAATGAGCAGTTCTTC. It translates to CASSQGASGGYNEQFF.

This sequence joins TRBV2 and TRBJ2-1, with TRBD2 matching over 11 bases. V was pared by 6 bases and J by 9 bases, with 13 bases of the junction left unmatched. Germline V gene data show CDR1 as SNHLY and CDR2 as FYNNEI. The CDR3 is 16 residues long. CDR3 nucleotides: TGTGCCAGCAGGAAGGGGGGACTAGCGGTAAACGGTGAGCAGTTCTTC. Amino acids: CASRKGGLAVNGEQFF.

In DNA form, the CDR3 reads TGTGCCAGCAGTTTACACTACGAGCAGTACTTC. It codes for CASSLHYEQYF. The chain couples TRBV28 to TRBJ2-7; D not certain. This CDR3 has 11 residues. Germline assignment: CDR1 MDHEN and CDR2 SYDVKM. Trimming took 2 bases from V and 3 from J, leaving 2 bases between them.

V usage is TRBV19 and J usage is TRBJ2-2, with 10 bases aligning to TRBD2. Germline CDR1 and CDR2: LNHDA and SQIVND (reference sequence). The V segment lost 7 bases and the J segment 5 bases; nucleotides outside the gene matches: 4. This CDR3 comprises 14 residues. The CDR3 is CASTELAGTGELFF. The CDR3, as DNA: TGTGCCAGTACTGAACTAGCGGGGACCGGGGAGCTGTTTTTT. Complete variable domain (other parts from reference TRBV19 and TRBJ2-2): DGGITQSPKYLFRKEGQNVTLSCEQNLNHDAMYWYRQDPGQGLRLIYYSQIVNDFQKGDIAEGYSVSREKKESFPLTVTSAQKNPTAFYLCASTELAGTGELFFGEGSRLTVL.

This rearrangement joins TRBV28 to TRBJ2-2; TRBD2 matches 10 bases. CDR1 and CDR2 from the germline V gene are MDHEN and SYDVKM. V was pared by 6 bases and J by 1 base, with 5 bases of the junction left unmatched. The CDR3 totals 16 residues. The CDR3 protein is CASSLRTSGNTGELFF. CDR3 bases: TGTGCCAGCAGCCTCAGGACTAGCGGGAACACCGGGGAGCTGTTTTTT.

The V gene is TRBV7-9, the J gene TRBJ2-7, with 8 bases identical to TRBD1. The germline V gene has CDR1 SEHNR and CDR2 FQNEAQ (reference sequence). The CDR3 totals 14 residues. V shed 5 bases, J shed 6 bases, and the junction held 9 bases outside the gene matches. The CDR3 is CASSPWDRLSEQYF. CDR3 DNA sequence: TGTGCCAGCAGCCCATGGGACAGGCTAAGCGAGCAGTACTTC.

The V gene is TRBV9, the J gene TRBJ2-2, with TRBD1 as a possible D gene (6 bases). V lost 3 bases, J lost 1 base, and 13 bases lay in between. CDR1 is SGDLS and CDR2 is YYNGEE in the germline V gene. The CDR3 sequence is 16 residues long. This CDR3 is CASSDWGHLNTGELFF. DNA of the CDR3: TGTGCCAGCAGCGACTGGGGACACCTGAACACCGGGGAGCTGTTTTTT.

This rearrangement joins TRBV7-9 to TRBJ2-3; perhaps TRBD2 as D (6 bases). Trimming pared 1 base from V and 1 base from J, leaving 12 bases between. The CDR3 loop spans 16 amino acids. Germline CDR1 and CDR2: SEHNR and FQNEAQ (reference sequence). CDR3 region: CASSLVASDGTDTQYF. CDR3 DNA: TGTGCCAGCAGCTTAGTCGCTAGCGATGGCACAGATACGCAGTATTTT.

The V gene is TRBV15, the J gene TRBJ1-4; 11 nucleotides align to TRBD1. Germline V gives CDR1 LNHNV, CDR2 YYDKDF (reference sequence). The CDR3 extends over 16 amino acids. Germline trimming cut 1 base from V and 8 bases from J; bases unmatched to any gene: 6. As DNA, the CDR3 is TGTGCCACCAGCAGAGCCATGGGACAGGGGGACGAAAAACTGTTTTTT. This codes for CATSRAMGQGDEKLFF. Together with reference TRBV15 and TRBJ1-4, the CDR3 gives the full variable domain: DAMVIQNPRYQVTQFGKPVTLSCSQTLNHNVMYWYQQKSSQAPKLLFHYYDKDFNNEADTPDNFQSRRPNTSFCFLDIRSPGLGDTAMYLCATSRAMGQGDEKLFFGSGTQLSVL.

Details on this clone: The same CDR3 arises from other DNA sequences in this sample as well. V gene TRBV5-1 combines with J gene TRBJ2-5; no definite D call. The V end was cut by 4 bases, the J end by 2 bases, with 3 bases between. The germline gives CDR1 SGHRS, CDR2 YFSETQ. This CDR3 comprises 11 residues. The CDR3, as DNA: TGCGCCAGCAGCCTACAAGAGACCCAGTACTTC. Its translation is CASSLQETQYF.

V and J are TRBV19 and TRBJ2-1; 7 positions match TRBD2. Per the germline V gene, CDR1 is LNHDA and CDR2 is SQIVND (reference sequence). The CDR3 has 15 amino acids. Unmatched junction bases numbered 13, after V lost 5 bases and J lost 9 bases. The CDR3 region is CASSAPGGAGVEQFF. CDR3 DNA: TGTGCCAGTAGTGCCCCCGGAGGGGCGGGAGTTGAGCAGTTCTTC.

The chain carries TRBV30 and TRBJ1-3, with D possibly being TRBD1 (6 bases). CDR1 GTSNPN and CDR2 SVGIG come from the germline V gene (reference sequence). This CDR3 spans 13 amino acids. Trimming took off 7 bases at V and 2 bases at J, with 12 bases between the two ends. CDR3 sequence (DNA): TGTGCCTCTAACAGGGTCCCTGGAAACACCATATATTTT. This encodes CASNRVPGNTIYF.

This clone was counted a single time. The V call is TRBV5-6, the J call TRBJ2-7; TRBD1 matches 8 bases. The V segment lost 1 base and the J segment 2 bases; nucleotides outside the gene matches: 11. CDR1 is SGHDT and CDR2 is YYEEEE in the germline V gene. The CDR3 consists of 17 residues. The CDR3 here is CASSLLGRGTGAYEQYF. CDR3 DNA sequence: TGTGCCAGCAGCTTGTTGGGGCGTGGGACAGGCGCCTACGAGCAGTACTTC.

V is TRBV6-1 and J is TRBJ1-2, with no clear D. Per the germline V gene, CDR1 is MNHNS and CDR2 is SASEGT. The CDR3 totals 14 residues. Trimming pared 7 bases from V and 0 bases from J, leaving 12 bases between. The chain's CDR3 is CASIPAGTNYGYTF. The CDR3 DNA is TGTGCCAGCATCCCGGCAGGCACTAACTATGGCTACACCTTC.

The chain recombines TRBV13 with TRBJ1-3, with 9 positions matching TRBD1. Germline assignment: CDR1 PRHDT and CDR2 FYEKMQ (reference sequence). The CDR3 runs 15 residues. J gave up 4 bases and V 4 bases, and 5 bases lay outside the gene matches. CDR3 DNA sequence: TGTGCCAGCAGCTCGGGACAGGGAAAGGGAAACACCATATATTTT. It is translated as CASSSGQGKGNTIYF.

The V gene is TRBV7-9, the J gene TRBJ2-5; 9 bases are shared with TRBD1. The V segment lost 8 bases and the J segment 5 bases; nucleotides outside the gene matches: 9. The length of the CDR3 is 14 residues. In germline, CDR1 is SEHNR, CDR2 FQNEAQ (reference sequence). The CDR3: CASLRDRAFETQYF. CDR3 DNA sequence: TGTGCCAGCCTGCGGGACAGGGCGTTCGAGACCCAGTACTTC.

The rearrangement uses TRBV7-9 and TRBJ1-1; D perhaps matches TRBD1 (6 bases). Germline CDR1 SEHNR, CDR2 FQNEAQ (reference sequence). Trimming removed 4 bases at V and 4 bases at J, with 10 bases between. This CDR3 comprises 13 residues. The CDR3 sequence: CASSSGDGTEAFF. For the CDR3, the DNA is TGTGCCAGCAGCTCAGGGGATGGCACTGAAGCTTTCTTT.

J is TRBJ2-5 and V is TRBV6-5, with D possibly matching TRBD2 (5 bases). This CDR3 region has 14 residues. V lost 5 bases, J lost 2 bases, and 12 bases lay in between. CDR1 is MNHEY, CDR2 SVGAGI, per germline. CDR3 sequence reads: CASSPFSGQETQYF. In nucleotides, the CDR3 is TGTGCCAGCAGTCCTTTCTCGGGGCAAGAGACCCAGTACTTC.

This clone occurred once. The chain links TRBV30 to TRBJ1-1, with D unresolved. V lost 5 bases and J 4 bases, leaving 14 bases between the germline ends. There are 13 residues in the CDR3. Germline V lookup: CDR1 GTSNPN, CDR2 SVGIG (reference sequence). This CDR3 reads CAWHVAPGTEAFF. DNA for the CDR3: TGTGCCTGGCATGTGGCCCCGGGCACTGAAGCTTTCTTT.

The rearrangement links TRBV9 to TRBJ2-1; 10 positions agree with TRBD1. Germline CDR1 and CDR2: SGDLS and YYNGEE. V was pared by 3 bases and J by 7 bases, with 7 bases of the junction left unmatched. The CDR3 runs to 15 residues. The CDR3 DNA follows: TGTGCCAGCAGCGCTGGACAGGGGGTGGGTAATGAGCAGTTCTTC. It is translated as CASSAGQGVGNEQFF.

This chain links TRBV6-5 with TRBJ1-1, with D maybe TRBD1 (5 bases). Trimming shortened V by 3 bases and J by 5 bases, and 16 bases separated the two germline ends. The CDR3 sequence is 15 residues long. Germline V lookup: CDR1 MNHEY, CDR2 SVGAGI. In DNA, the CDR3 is TGTGCCAGCAGTTATCTTAGGCCCAGGGATACTGAAGCTTTCTTT. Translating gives CASSYLRPRDTEAFF.

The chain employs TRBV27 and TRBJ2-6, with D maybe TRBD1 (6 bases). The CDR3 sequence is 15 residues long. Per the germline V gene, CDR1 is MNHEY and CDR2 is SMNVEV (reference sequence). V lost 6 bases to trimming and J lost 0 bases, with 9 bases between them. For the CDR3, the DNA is TGTGCCAGCAGGGGGGCGGTCTCTGGGGCCAACGTCCTGACTTTC. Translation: CASRGAVSGANVLTF.